This entry lists 3 T cell receptor beta chains sequenced from one sample in a study of cytomegalovirus exposure and HLA in healthy donors. Use of 60 Vbeta and 13 Jbeta primers characterized the PCR. Measured with immunoSEQ multiplex PCR; TCRdb has only the in-frame clones, and not every one. The sample lists about 150,000 clones; 80% were seen once. The sequenced sample was PBMCs. These receptors were taken from a woman aged 50 to 65 in good health and CMV-seropositive.

This chain joins TRBV28 and TRBJ1-2, with D perhaps TRBD1 (5 bases). Germline lookup yields CDR1 MDHEN and CDR2 SYDVKM. Trimming removed 3 bases from V and 1 base from J, with 6 bases in between. The CDR3 is made up of 13 amino acids. CDR3 region: CASSLTDNYGYTF. The CDR3 DNA sequence: TGTGCCAGCAGTTTGACAGATAACTATGGCTACACCTTC.

The rearrangement uses TRBV9 and TRBJ2-1; TRBD2 agrees at 10 bases. Germline CDR1 reads SGDLS; CDR2 reads YYNGEE. The junction had 4 bases not matched to a gene; V was cut back by 0 bases and J by 7 bases. The CDR3 has 15 residues. The CDR3 DNA follows: TGTGCCAGCAGCGTAGTTTCTAGCGGGGGAAATGAGCAGTTCTTC. It is translated as CASSVVSSGGNEQFF.

The chain carries TRBV27 and TRBJ1-1; TRBD1 matches at 7 bases. CDR1 is MNHEY, CDR2 SMNVEV, per germline (reference sequence). V shed 6 bases, J shed 4 bases, and the junction held 14 bases outside the gene matches. The CDR3 sequence is 16 residues long. The CDR3: CASRDRTLSRSTEAFF. CDR3 DNA sequence: TGTGCCAGCAGGGACAGGACCCTATCCAGGAGCACTGAAGCTTTCTTT.